The source of this T cell receptor (beta chain) is a study of blood T cell repertoires in COVID-19. Study context: Acute and convalescent COVID-19 specimens originated in the United States, Italy and Spain. Nucleic acid was either cDNA or gDNA, and it came from T cells, B-cell-depleted T cells, or PBMCs.

Original handling: Nucleated cell number was recorded as an estimate derived from reference gene primer amplification. Sequencing was performed with immunoSEQ multiplex PCR; in TCRdb, only in-frame clones are kept and a portion is missing. D and trimming were read from the DNA, whereas the V and J calls and clone size are those reported in that table. The repertoire includes some 250,000 clones, about four fifths of them detected once, and about 9.5% sits in the top ten. V shed 5 bases and J shed 6 bases, with 5 bases lying between them. Germline V gene lookup returns CDR1 SEHNR and CDR2 FQNEAQ (reference sequence). The CDR3 sequence is 11 residues long.

Sequencing used peripheral blood. The TCR originated in a woman of 80 years or more with acute or convalescent COVID-19. The chain uses TRBV7-9 and TRBJ1-5; no firm D call. For the CDR3, the DNA is TGTGCCAGCAGCAACGGTCAGCCCCAGCATTTT. It specifies CASSNGQPQHF.